A selection of T cell receptor beta chains follows, all from one sample in a study of cytomegalovirus exposure and HLA in healthy donors. Sequencing was performed with immunoSEQ multiplex PCR; in TCRdb, only in-frame clones are kept and a portion is missing. Its clone listing holds over 75,000 clones. Sequences were obtained from PBMCs. These TCRs come from a girl aged 10-17 years in good health and CMV-seropositive. The CDR3 runs from the conserved cysteine through the conserved F or W. D genes are given only for firm matches.

d_call j_call v_call cdr3_aa cdr3_nt
TRBD1 TRBJ1-4 TRBV7-9 CASSWTGGEDEKLFF TGTGCCAGCAGCTGGACAGGGGGCGAGGATGAAAAACTGTTTTTT
NA TRBJ1-6 TRBV6-5 CASSKGQPYNSPLHF TGTGCCAGCAGTAAAGGACAGCCATATAATTCACCCCTCCACTTT
NA TRBJ1-2 TRBV30 CAWSVAYGYTF TGTGCCTGGAGTGTAGCCTATGGCTACACCTTC
NA TRBJ1-4 TRBV5-6 CASSLPREKLFF TGTGCCAGCAGCTTGCCCCGTGAAAAACTGTTTTTT
NA TRBJ2-4 TRBV7-9 CASSFTSNFAKNIQYF TGTGCCAGCAGCTTCACTAGCAATTTTGCCAAAAACATTCAGTACTTC
NA TRBJ1-1 TRBV29-1 CSVRPMNTEAFF TGCAGCGTGCGGCCAATGAACACTGAAGCTTTCTTT
TRBD1 TRBJ1-2 TRBV5-1 CASSSPKTGDNGYTF TGCGCCAGCAGCTCGCCTAAGACAGGGGATAATGGCTACACCTTC
TRBD1 TRBJ1-1 TRBV18 CASSTRQGAANTEAFF TGTGCCAGCTCAACGAGACAGGGGGCGGCGAACACTGAAGCTTTCTTT
NA TRBJ2-1 TRBV29-1 CSVDGTPEQFF TGCAGCGTTGACGGGACACCTGAGCAGTTCTTC
TRBD2 TRBJ2-5 TRBV19 CASSIGGGYQETQYF TGTGCCAGTAGTATAGGCGGGGGGTACCAAGAGACCCAGTACTTC
TRBD1 TRBJ1-6 TRBV27 CASGLDQGANSPLHF TGTGCCAGCGGTTTAGATCAGGGGGCGAATTCACCCCTCCACTTT
NA TRBJ2-1 TRBV7-6 CASSLVTSNEQFF TGTGCCAGCAGCTTAGTTACCAGCAATGAGCAGTTCTTC
NA TRBJ2-1 TRBV9 CASSVAWTDNEQFF TGTGCCAGCAGCGTAGCTTGGACAGACAATGAGCAGTTCTTC
NA TRBJ1-2 TRBV5-3 CARSPSVAWGYTF TGTGCCAGAAGCCCCTCCGTAGCCTGGGGCTACACCTTC
TRBD1 TRBJ2-1 TRBV4-1 CASSQQGQGGEQFF TGCGCCAGCAGCCAACAGGGACAGGGTGGTGAGCAGTTCTTC
TRBD1 TRBJ2-7 TRBV7-2 CASSQGAGGTEQYF TGTGCCAGCAGCCAAGGGGCAGGGGGCACCGAGCAGTACTTC
NA TRBJ1-2 TRBV14 CASSSLTGTNYGYTF TGTGCCAGCAGCAGCCTCACAGGGACTAACTATGGCTACACCTTC
TRBD2 TRBJ2-1 TRBV7-3 CASSLTLAGDGEQFF TGTGCCAGCAGCTTAACGTTAGCGGGGGATGGTGAGCAGTTCTTC